This is a list of T cell receptor beta chains from one sample in a study of cytomegalovirus exposure and HLA in healthy donors. TCRdb's table, derived via immunoSEQ multiplex PCR, lists solely in-frame clones and lacks some. The repertoire includes 160,000 or so clones, around 80% of them detected once, and 1.5% to 1.7% sits in the top ten. The sequenced sample was PBMCs. Every receptor here comes from a man in his forties in good health and CMV-seronegative. Both conserved end residues are part of each CDR3. The D gene is left open where the match is weak. The listing skips clone size in some rows; elsewhere it reads once, few, many or a size class.

D gene,J gene,V gene,clone size,CDR3 protein,CDR3 DNA
TRBD1,TRBJ1-4,TRBV5-4,-,CASSLNRGNEKLFF,TGTGCCAGCAGCTTGAACAGGGGTAATGAAAAACTGTTTTTT
-,TRBJ2-3,TRBV2,-,CASSEQGSSTDTQYF,TGTGCCAGCAGTGAACAGGGCAGTAGCACAGATACGCAGTATTTT
-,TRBJ2-2,TRBV18,-,CASSPPYRVGTGELFF,TGTGCCAGCTCACCACCGTACAGGGTGGGCACCGGGGAGCTGTTTTTT
TRBD2,TRBJ2-1,TRBV18,-,CASSPGLAEGNEQFF,TGTGCCAGCTCACCGGGACTAGCGGAAGGCAATGAGCAGTTCTTC
-,TRBJ1-3,TRBV28,once,CASSLPQGYGNTIYF,TGTGCCAGCAGTTTACCGCAGGGGTACGGAAACACCATATATTTT
-,TRBJ2-7,TRBV9,once,CASSVNPSYEQYF,TGTGCCAGCAGCGTTAACCCGAGCTACGAGCAGTACTTC
TRBD2,TRBJ2-5,TRBV7-7,once,CASSLSHRREPEETQYF,TGTGCTAGCAGCTTAAGTCATAGGCGGGAGCCCGAGGAGACCCAGTACTTC
-,TRBJ2-1,TRBV9,few,CASSVVGAVEGYNEQFF,TGTGCCAGCAGCGTAGTAGGAGCGGTCGAGGGCTACAATGAGCAGTTCTTC
-,TRBJ1-1,TRBV7-9,-,CASNPGSHTEAFF,TGTGCCAGCAACCCAGGCAGCCACACTGAAGCTTTCTTT
-,TRBJ1-2,TRBV6-6,-,CASSPSYYGYTF,TGTGCCAGCAGTCCCTCCTACTATGGCTACACCTTC
TRBD2,TRBJ2-5,TRBV5-1,-,CASSFISGSSSKTQYF,TGCGCCAGCAGCTTTATTAGCGGGAGCTCGTCGAAGACCCAGTACTTC
-,TRBJ1-6,TRBV5-1,-,CASSLSGTDSPLHF,TGCGCCAGCAGCTTGTCGGGTACGGATTCACCCCTCCACTTT
-,TRBJ2-2,TRBV5-1,-,CASSSYMGEAGNTGELFF,TGCGCCAGCAGCTCCTACATGGGGGAGGCCGGAAACACCGGGGAGCTGTTTTTT
-,TRBJ2-5,TRBV9,-,CASSVSPGQETQYF,TGTGCCAGCAGCGTATCACCCGGGCAAGAGACCCAGTACTTC
TRBD1,TRBJ1-2,TRBV27,few,CASSPIPGQNLYTF,TGTGCCAGCAGTCCTATACCGGGACAGAATCTCTACACCTTC
TRBD1,TRBJ2-5,TRBV2,few,CASSEQGEKETQYF,TGTGCCAGCAGTGAGCAGGGGGAAAAAGAGACCCAGTACTTC
TRBD2,TRBJ2-1,TRBV4-2,-,CASSQDGLAGIYNEQFF,TGTGCCAGCAGCCAAGATGGACTAGCGGGGATATACAATGAGCAGTTCTTC
TRBD2,TRBJ2-1,TRBV6-6,-,CASSYTVAGSYNEQFF,TGTGCCAGCAGTTACACCGTAGCGGGCTCCTACAATGAGCAGTTCTTC
TRBD1,TRBJ2-7,TRBV10-1,-,CASGRTGNYEQYF,TGCGCCAGCGGTCGGACAGGGAACTACGAGCAGTACTTC
TRBD2,TRBJ2-3,TRBV7-9,-,CASSSLAGVSTDTQYF,TGTGCCAGCAGCTCTCTAGCGGGCGTTAGCACAGATACGCAGTATTTT
TRBD2,TRBJ2-7,TRBV27,-,CASSLFGTSGYEQYF,TGTGCCAGCAGTTTATTTGGGACTAGCGGGTACGAGCAGTACTTC
TRBD1,TRBJ1-1,TRBV30,-,CAWSGDRGTEAFF,TGTGCCTGGAGTGGGGACAGGGGTACTGAAGCTTTCTTT
TRBD1,TRBJ1-1,TRBV27,-,CASSFRQGAIGTEAFF,TGTGCCAGCAGTTTCCGACAGGGGGCGATTGGTACTGAAGCTTTCTTT
TRBD2,TRBJ2-2,TRBV7-2,-,CASSSRRLAGTGELFF,TGTGCCAGCAGCTCACGACGGCTAGCGGGCACCGGGGAGCTGTTTTTT
-,TRBJ1-2,TRBV19,once,CASSAPWGGGYGYTF,TGTGCCAGTAGTGCACCTTGGGGGGGAGGCTATGGCTACACCTTC
TRBD1,TRBJ1-2,TRBV5-4,-,CASSPRADRGVYGYTF,TGTGCCAGCAGCCCGAGGGCCGACAGGGGGGTCTATGGCTACACCTTC
TRBD1,TRBJ2-1,TRBV6-5,-,CASSYGGQIPYNEQFF,TGTGCCAGCAGTTACGGGGGACAGATACCTTACAATGAGCAGTTCTTC
TRBD1,TRBJ2-5,TRBV10-1,once,CASSPGTGGFEETQYF,TGCGCCAGCTCCCCGGGCACAGGGGGATTTGAAGAGACCCAGTACTTC
TRBD2,TRBJ2-5,TRBV9,-,CASSALAGEETQYF,TGTGCCAGCAGCGCACTAGCGGGAGAAGAGACCCAGTACTTC
TRBD2,TRBJ2-3,TRBV19,-,CASSSRTSGRLDTQYF,TGTGCCAGTAGTTCCCGGACTAGCGGGAGGTTGGATACGCAGTATTTT
-,TRBJ2-7,TRBV10-3,-,CAISGPGGPYEQYF,TGTGCCATCAGTGGGCCTGGCGGCCCCTACGAGCAGTACTTC
TRBD1,TRBJ1-1,TRBV14,-,CASSPRDRQRTEAFF,TGTGCCAGCAGCCCCCGGGACAGGCAGAGGACTGAAGCTTTCTTT
TRBD1,TRBJ1-2,TRBV28,-,CASRPRPGGVNYGYTF,TGTGCCAGCCGCCCCCGCCCAGGGGGCGTTAACTATGGCTACACCTTC
-,TRBJ2-1,TRBV2,few,CASSEENRPEQFF,TGTGCCAGCAGTGAAGAAAATCGTCCTGAGCAGTTCTTC
-,TRBJ1-5,TRBV6-1,-,CASSESVRGLNQPQHF,TGTGCCAGCAGTGAATCAGTTAGGGGTCTCAATCAGCCCCAGCATTTT
-,TRBJ2-1,TRBV20-1,-,CSALARSEQFF,TGCAGTGCCCTTGCTCGGAGTGAGCAGTTCTTC
-,TRBJ2-7,TRBV14,-,CASSQVQGGEQYF,TGTGCCAGCAGCCAGGTGCAGGGGGGCGAGCAGTACTTC
-,TRBJ2-7,TRBV7-2,once,CASSLDGRERGEQYF,TGTGCCAGCAGCTTAGATGGCCGAGAACGAGGCGAGCAGTACTTC
TRBD1,TRBJ2-1,TRBV5-4,-,CASSTGGSGSYNEQFF,TGTGCCAGCAGCACAGGGGGCTCCGGCTCCTACAATGAGCAGTTCTTC
-,TRBJ1-5,TRBV10-3,-,CAISVGRAPNQPQHF,TGTGCCATCAGTGTGGGCAGGGCCCCTAATCAGCCCCAGCATTTT
-,TRBJ1-5,TRBV15,-,CATSGAGFYQPQHF,TGTGCCACCAGCGGGGCGGGGTTCTATCAGCCCCAGCATTTT
TRBD1,TRBJ2-1,TRBV7-3,-,CASSPGTVPYNEQFF,TGTGCCAGCAGCCCCGGGACAGTTCCCTACAATGAGCAGTTCTTC
TRBD1,TRBJ1-1,TRBV7-9,-,CSSSSGQGEIEAFF,TGTTCCAGCAGCAGCGGACAGGGAGAGATTGAAGCTTTCTTT
-,TRBJ2-6,TRBV5-6,few,CASSLLGMSGANGLTF,TGTGCCAGCAGCTTATTAGGGATGTCTGGGGCCAACGGCCTGACTTTC
TRBD1,TRBJ2-7,TRBV6-1,-,CASSEAPMGQSYEQYF,TGTGCCAGCAGTGAAGCCCCAATGGGACAGAGCTACGAGCAGTACTTC
-,TRBJ1-1,TRBV6-1,-,CASSYTEAFF,TGTGCCAGCAGTTATACTGAAGCTTTCTTT
-,TRBJ2-2,TRBV11-3,-,CASSLSERVELFF,TGTGCCAGCAGCTTATCGGAGCGGGTTGAGCTGTTTTTT
TRBD2,TRBJ2-3,TRBV9,-,CASSLLPAGVGTDTQYF,TGTGCCAGCAGCCTATTACCAGCGGGAGTCGGCACAGATACGCAGTATTTT
TRBD2,TRBJ2-7,TRBV18,-,CASSPEITSGISYEQYF,TGTGCCAGCTCACCCGAAATTACTAGCGGGATTTCCTACGAGCAGTACTTC
TRBD1,TRBJ1-1,TRBV13,-,CASSQQGFNTEAFF,TGTGCCAGCAGCCAACAGGGGTTCAACACTGAAGCTTTCTTT
TRBD1,TRBJ1-1,TRBV10-1,-,CASSPRGQTEAFF,TGCGCCAGCAGCCCCAGGGGGCAGACTGAAGCTTTCTTT
TRBD1,TRBJ2-5,TRBV25-1,-,CASSDPNRGNQETQYF,TGTGCCAGCAGTGATCCGAACAGGGGGAACCAAGAGACCCAGTACTTC
TRBD2,TRBJ2-6,TRBV7-3,-,CASSLGPAGGKGANVLTF,TGTGCCAGCAGCTTAGGGCCCGCGGGGGGAAAAGGGGCCAACGTCCTGACTTTC
-,TRBJ2-5,TRBV7-8,few,CASSLPLAKETQYF,TGTGCCAGCAGCTTACCTCTAGCGAAAGAGACCCAGTACTTC